This T cell receptor (beta chain) was sequenced in a study of monozygotic twins with inflammatory bowel disease. The germline CDR1 and CDR2 sequences are SEHNR and FQNEAQ (reference sequence). CDR3 length: 14 amino acids. Every TCR library drew on around 3,400 ng of total RNA. From its re-call of the 5' RACE reads, TCRdb lists each CDR3 protein once, without DNA. The sample table sets out 170,000 or so distinct CDR3 sequences. The J gene is TRBJ2-7, the V gene TRBV7-9; there is no DNA to check the TCRdb D call of TRBD2. The sequencing sample was made of blood. The sequence was obtained from a human donor with ulcerative colitis or Crohn's disease, or a healthy co-twin of an affected twin (not recorded which). The CDR3 region is CASSLEAATSRQYF.